Below, 29 T cell receptor beta chains from the same sample are listed, as sequenced in a study of T-cell reconstitution after alpha-beta-depleted transplantation in children. TCRbeta library preparation incorporated unique molecular identifiers. TCRdb used MiXCR to reprocess the PCR reads, holding one entry per CDR3 protein. The repertoire holds under 250,000 distinct CDR3 sequences, with about 6.6% as singletons. The sample was PBMCs, taken before TCRalphabeta/CD19-depleted stem cell transplant. These receptors originate from a boy between 2 and 10 years old with acute lymphoblastic leukemia, due to receive a stem cell transplant.

This clonotype was counted at least ten times. V and J are TRBV30 and TRBJ1-6; 7 bases are shared with TRBD1. This CDR3 has 13 residues. Trimming removed 6 bases from V and 7 bases from J; junction bases left unmatched: 6. The germline gives CDR1 GTSNPN, CDR2 SVGIG (reference sequence). The CDR3 region is CACRDRGNSPLHF. DNA for the CDR3: TGTGCCTGCCGGGACAGAGGGAATTCACCCCTCCACTTT.

The rearrangement links TRBV29-1 to TRBJ1-3, with unresolved D. The germline gives CDR1 SQVTM, CDR2 ANQGSEA. Trimming cost V 4 bases and J 0 bases, with 7 bases left between them. The length of the CDR3 is 13 residues. The CDR3 region has the DNA TGCAGCGTTGTCATGGCCTCTGGAAACACCATATATTTT. Encoded protein: CSVVMASGNTIYF. Using reference TRBV29-1 and TRBJ1-3 for the parts outside the CDR3, the full variable domain is SAVISQKPSRDICQRGTSLTIQCQVDSQVTMMFWYRQQPGQSLTLIATANQGSEATYESGFVIDKFPISRPNLTFSTLTVSNMSPEDSSIYLCSVVMASGNTIYFGEGSWLTVV.

This clonotype came up many times. For the CDR3, the DNA is TGCAGTGCTACCGGTGGGTACGAGCAGTACTTC. Its protein product is CSATGGYEQYF. The V and J genes are TRBV20-1 and TRBJ2-7; no definite D call. In germline, CDR1 is DFQATT, CDR2 SNEGSKA (reference sequence). The CDR3 runs to 11 residues. Deletions cut 4 bases from V and 4 bases from J, with 8 bases between.

This clonotype was detected many times. CDR3 sequence reads: CASSRTRTVNTEAFF. CDR3 sequence (DNA): TGTGCCAGCAGCCGGACCCGTACGGTGAACACTGAAGCTTTCTTT. The chain recombines TRBV7-8 with TRBJ1-1; no firm D call. V dropped 5 bases and J dropped 0 bases, with 13 bases sitting between them. CDR1 and CDR2 (germline): SGHVS, FQNEAQ. The CDR3 is made up of 15 amino acids.

This clonotype was detected ten times or more. This chain links TRBV6-2 or TRBV6-3 with TRBJ2-3, with 7 nucleotides matching TRBD2. Per germline, CDR1 MNHEY and CDR2 SVGEGT. This CDR3 is built from 14 residues. J lost 1 base, V lost 6 bases, and 4 bases had no gene match. The DNA of the CDR3 is TGTGCCAGCAGGACCAGCGGGGGCACAGATACGCAGTATTTT. The encoded protein is CASRTSGGTDTQYF.

This clonotype was seen ten or more times. The rearrangement joins TRBV20-1 to TRBJ2-3; D possibly uses TRBD1 or TRBD2 (6 bases each). V was pared by 4 bases and J by 4 bases, with 9 bases between. This CDR3 comprises 12 residues. Looked up from germline, CDR1 is DFQATT and CDR2 is SNEGSKA (reference sequence). The CDR3 reads CSAIRGADTQYF. The DNA for the CDR3 is TGCAGTGCTATAAGGGGGGCAGATACGCAGTATTTT.

The chain couples TRBV5-1 to TRBJ2-3; perhaps D is TRBD1 or TRBD2 (6 bases each). Trimming left V 0 bases short and J 4 bases short, with 18 bases between. The CDR3 is made up of 17 amino acids. CDR1 and CDR2 (germline): SGHRS, YFSETQ. In nucleotides, the CDR3 is TGCGCCAGCAGCTTGGCCGTAGGACAGCCGGGGGCAGATACGCAGTATTTT. It yields the protein CASSLAVGQPGADTQYF.

This clonotype was seen many times. The chain couples TRBV15 to TRBJ2-5, with TRBD2 matching over 8 bases. V trimming: 3 bases; J trimming: 4 bases; junction bases outside the gene matches: 7. Germline values: CDR1 LNHNV, CDR2 YYDKDF (reference sequence). The CDR3 spans 15 residues. The CDR3 DNA follows: TGTGCCACCAGCAGCGGGGGGGCGTCTGGAGAGACCCAGTACTTC. This encodes CATSSGGASGETQYF.

This clonotype was recorded many times. The V gene is TRBV7-9, the J gene TRBJ1-1; no clear D gene. Trimming stripped 5 bases from V and 6 bases from J, with 22 bases between. CDR3 size: 16 residues. Germline V gene data show CDR1 as SEHNR and CDR2 as FQNEAQ (reference sequence). CDR3 nucleotides: TGTGCCAGCAGCATCCCTCTCACCGACAATCGCTCTGAAGCTTTCTTT. Translation: CASSIPLTDNRSEAFF.

This clonotype was counted ten times or more. This chain uses TRBV5-1 with TRBJ1-1, with D possibly being TRBD1 (5 bases). The V gene's germline CDR1 is SGHRS and CDR2 YFSETQ. Trimming shortened V by 3 bases and J by 3 bases, and 15 bases separated the two germline ends. The CDR3 is 15 amino acids. The CDR3 bases are TGCGCCAGCAGCTCGGCCGCGGGGCGGCACACTGAAGCTTTCTTT. This gives the protein CASSSAAGRHTEAFF.

This clonotype was seen at least ten times. The V gene is TRBV7-9, the J gene TRBJ2-7; 9 bases agree with TRBD1. This CDR3 spans 15 amino acids. V gave up 4 bases and J gave up 3 bases; unmatched junction bases: 7. Germline V gives CDR1 SEHNR, CDR2 FQNEAQ (reference sequence). DNA for the CDR3: TGTGCCAGCAGCTCTACCGGGACAGGGAGCTACGAGCAGTACTTC. Protein: CASSSTGTGSYEQYF.

In its sample, this clonotype was seen many times. The CDR3 sequence: CASSPVSPEAFF. CDR3 nucleotides: TGTGCCAGCAGCCCGGTCTCGCCTGAAGCTTTCTTT. This chain links TRBV28 with TRBJ1-1; no definite D call. V was clipped by 6 bases and J by 6 bases, with 11 bases between them. Per germline, CDR1 MDHEN and CDR2 SYDVKM. The CDR3 runs to 12 residues.

In this sample, this clonotype turned up many times. V is TRBV7-9 and J is TRBJ2-1, with D tentatively TRBD1 or TRBD2 (6 bases each). Germline CDR1 reads SEHNR; CDR2 reads FQNEAQ (reference sequence). CDR3 length equals 15 residues. Trimming pared 8 bases from V and 0 bases from J, leaving 14 bases between. The CDR3: CASLGGMSSYNEQFF. In DNA form, the CDR3 reads TGTGCCAGCCTAGGGGGGATGAGCTCCTACAATGAGCAGTTCTTC.

With respect to this clonotype: A much more abundant neighbour one base away suggests this may be a read error. This rearrangement joins TRBV7-2 to TRBJ2-7, with 11 bases matching TRBD2. The CDR3 covers 14 residues. V was clipped by 3 bases and J by 8 bases; unmatched bases: 6. Germline assignment: CDR1 SGHTA and CDR2 FQGNSA. This CDR3 reads CASSFLAGGYKQYF. For the CDR3, the DNA is TGTGCCAGCAGCTTTTTAGCGGGAGGGTACAAGCAGTACTTC.

J is TRBJ2-3 and V is TRBV10-3; TRBD2 aligns across 12 bases. V was clipped by 4 bases and J by 1 base; unmatched bases: 3. The germline gives CDR1 ENHRY, CDR2 SYGVKD. This CDR3 spans 16 amino acids. CDR3 sequence (DNA): TGTGCCATCAGTGCGGCTAGCGGGAGGGGCACAGATACGCAGTATTTT. Translating gives CAISAASGRGTDTQYF.

This clonotype turned up a few times. The chain couples TRBV20-1 to TRBJ1-2; 10 bases line up with TRBD1. The CDR3 is 13 amino acids. V lost 5 bases, J lost 7 bases, and 7 bases stayed unmatched. From germline, CDR1 is DFQATT and CDR2 SNEGSKA (reference sequence). The CDR3 nucleotides read TGCAGTGCTGCGAGGACAGGGGGTATTGGCTACACCTTC. This encodes CSAARTGGIGYTF.

The sample holds a few counts of this clonotype. This chain connects TRBV5-1 to TRBJ2-3; TRBD2 matches 8 bases. Looked up from germline, CDR1 is SGHRS and CDR2 is YFSETQ. V lost 2 bases, J lost 2 bases, and 7 bases stayed unmatched. The CDR3 length is 16 residues. CDR3 in amino acids: CASSLGAGVYTDTQYF. CDR3 nucleotide sequence: TGCGCCAGCAGCTTAGGAGCGGGGGTGTACACAGATACGCAGTATTTT.

At least ten counts were recorded for this clonotype. This CDR3 is CASSLLLAGSYNEQFF. The DNA for the CDR3 is TGTGCCAGCAGCTTACTTCTAGCGGGGTCCTACAATGAGCAGTTCTTC. This chain uses TRBV5-5 with TRBJ2-1; TRBD2 agrees at 9 bases. Germline V gene lookup returns CDR1 SGHKS and CDR2 YYEKEE (reference sequence). The CDR3 is 16 amino acids. Trimming at V came to 2 bases and at J to 1 base, leaving 4 bases not matched to a gene.

This clonotype appeared many times. This chain links TRBV27 with TRBJ2-7; TRBD1 agrees at 10 bases. Germline V gives CDR1 MNHEY, CDR2 SMNVEV (reference sequence). CDR3 size: 15 residues. The V segment lost 5 bases and the J segment 1 base; nucleotides outside the gene matches: 5. The DNA of the CDR3 is TGTGCCAGCAGTGCTGACAGGGGGCAATCCTACGAGCAGTACTTC. This translates into CASSADRGQSYEQYF.

The rearrangement uses TRBV5-1 and TRBJ1-1; D gene ambiguous. Deletions cut 0 bases from V and 7 bases from J, with 10 bases between. The CDR3 contains 13 residues. CDR1 and CDR2 (germline): SGHRS, YFSETQ. DNA of the CDR3: TGCGCCAGCAGCTTGGAGGCGACACTTGAAGCTTTCTTT. It encodes CASSLEATLEAFF.

This clonotype was seen ten or more times. This may be a read error: a much more frequent sequence differs by one nucleotide. This rearrangement joins TRBV28 to TRBJ2-7; D is unresolved. CDR3 size: 12 residues. Between the trimmed V and J ends, which lost 1 base and 3 bases, there was a span of 4 bases. The germline V gene encodes CDR1 MDHEN and CDR2 SYDVKM. The CDR3 reads CASSLFSYEQYF. Here the CDR3 DNA reads TGTGCCAGCAGTTTATTCAGCTACGAGCAGTACTTC.

This clonotype was recorded at least ten times. The chain joins TRBV20-1 to TRBJ2-7; either TRBD1 or TRBD2 may fit D (5 bases each). Trimming removed 6 bases at V and 3 bases at J, with 15 bases between. This CDR3 contains 13 residues. Germline CDR1 reads DFQATT; CDR2 reads SNEGSKA (reference sequence). Here the CDR3 DNA reads TGCAGTGCCCGTCCGGGGCGCCGCTACGAGCAGTACTTC. It is translated as CSARPGRRYEQYF.

This clonotype showed up many times. The J gene is TRBJ2-1, the V gene TRBV29-1; D gene ambiguous. In germline, CDR1 is SQVTM, CDR2 ANQGSEA. V was shortened by 2 bases and J by 0 bases, with 8 bases between the two germline ends. This CDR3 contains 14 residues. The DNA for the CDR3 is TGCAGCGTTGAAAGCCCAAGCTCCTACAATGAGCAGTTCTTC. Protein: CSVESPSSYNEQFF.

This clonotype was seen at least ten times. The chain recombines TRBV7-2 with TRBJ2-2, with D possibly matching TRBD2 (7 bases). The ends were cut back, 3 bases at V and 1 base at J, with 9 bases in the middle. Looked up from germline, CDR1 is SGHTA and CDR2 is FQGNSA. This CDR3 has 15 residues. CDR3 sequence: CASSLRGLNTGELFF. In nucleotides, the CDR3 is TGTGCCAGCAGCTTGCGGGGGCTGAACACCGGGGAGCTGTTTTTT.

V and J are TRBV3-1 and TRBJ1-6; the match to TRBD1 covers 12 bases. From germline, CDR1 is LGHDT and CDR2 YNNKEL (reference sequence). The CDR3 covers 18 residues. V trimming: 4 bases; J trimming: 6 bases; junction bases outside the gene matches: 10. CDR3 sequence: CASSRTGTGGILNSPLHF. The DNA for the CDR3 is TGTGCCAGCAGCCGGACCGGGACAGGGGGCATTCTTAATTCACCCCTCCACTTT. Variable domain in full (rest from reference TRBV3-1 and TRBJ1-6): DTAVSQTPKYLVTQMGNDKSIKCEQNLGHDTMYWYKQDSKKFLKIMFSYNNKELIINETVPNRFSPKSPDKAHLNLHINSLELGDSAVYFCASSRTGTGGILNSPLHFGNGTRLTVT.

CDR3 residues: CASSPPGRNEQFF. DNA of the CDR3: TGTGCCAGCAGCCCGCCGGGGCGGAATGAGCAGTTCTTC. The chain employs TRBV5-5 and TRBJ2-1, with D perhaps assigned TRBD1 or TRBD2 (5 bases each). Between the trimmed V and J ends, which lost 4 bases and 7 bases, there was a span of 12 bases. CDR3 length: 13 amino acids. Germline values: CDR1 SGHKS, CDR2 YYEKEE (reference sequence).

This clonotype was observed many times. This chain joins TRBV7-2 and TRBJ2-1, with a weak D call TRBD2 (6 bases). Germline V gene data show CDR1 as SGHTA and CDR2 as FQGNSA. Trimming pared 1 base from V and 4 bases from J, leaving 14 bases between. The CDR3 loop spans 16 amino acids. This chain's CDR3 is CASSLEGLRSYNEQFF. The CDR3 DNA follows: TGTGCCAGCAGCTTAGAGGGACTCCGTTCATACAATGAGCAGTTCTTC.

This clonotype was counted at least ten times. V gene TRBV2 combines with J gene TRBJ2-3, with D possibly called TRBD1 or TRBD2 (5 bases each). This CDR3 has 14 amino acids. The V end was cut by 0 bases, the J end by 7 bases, with 11 bases between. CDR1 is SNHLY, CDR2 FYNNEI, per germline. As DNA, the CDR3 is TGTGCCAGCAGTGAAGCGGGGGAGTTTAATACGCAGTATTTT. This sequence encodes CASSEAGEFNTQYF.

This clonotype came up a few times. V usage is TRBV7-8 and J usage is TRBJ1-6; 7 bases agree with TRBD1. Trimming cost V 4 bases and J 10 bases; bases outside gene matches: 13. From germline, CDR1 is SGHVS and CDR2 FQNEAQ. The CDR3 runs to 16 residues. CDR3 sequence reads: CASSSGRGGVRSPLHF. CDR3 DNA sequence: TGTGCCAGCAGCTCCGGTAGAGGGGGCGTACGATCACCCCTCCACTTT. Based on the CDR3 plus reference TRBV7-8 and TRBJ1-6, the full variable domain is GAGVSQSPRYKVAKRGQDVALRCDPISGHVSLFWYQQALGQGPEFLTYFQNEAQLDKSGLPSDRFFAERPEGSVSTLKIQRTQQEDSAVYLCASSSGRGGVRSPLHFGNGTRLTVT.